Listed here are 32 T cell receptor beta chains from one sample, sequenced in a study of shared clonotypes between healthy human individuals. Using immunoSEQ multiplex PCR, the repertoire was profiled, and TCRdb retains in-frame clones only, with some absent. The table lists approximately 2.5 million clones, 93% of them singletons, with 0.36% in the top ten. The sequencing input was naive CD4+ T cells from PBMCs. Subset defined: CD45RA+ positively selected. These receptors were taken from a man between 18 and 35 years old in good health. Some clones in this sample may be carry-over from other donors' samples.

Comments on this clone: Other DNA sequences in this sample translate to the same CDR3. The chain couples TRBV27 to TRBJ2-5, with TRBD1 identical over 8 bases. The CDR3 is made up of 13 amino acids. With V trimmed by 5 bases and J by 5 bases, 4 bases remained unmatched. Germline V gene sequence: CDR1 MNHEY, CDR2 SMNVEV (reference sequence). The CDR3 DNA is TGTGCCAGCAGTCCACGGACAGGGGAGACCCAGTACTTC. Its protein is CASSPRTGETQYF.

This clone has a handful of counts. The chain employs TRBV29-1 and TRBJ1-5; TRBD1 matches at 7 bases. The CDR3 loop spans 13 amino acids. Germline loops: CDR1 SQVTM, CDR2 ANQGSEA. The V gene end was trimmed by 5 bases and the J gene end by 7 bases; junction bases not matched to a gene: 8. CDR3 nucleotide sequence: TGCAGCGTTCTAGGGACAGTTAGGCAGCCCCAGCATTTT. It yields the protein CSVLGTVRQPQHF.

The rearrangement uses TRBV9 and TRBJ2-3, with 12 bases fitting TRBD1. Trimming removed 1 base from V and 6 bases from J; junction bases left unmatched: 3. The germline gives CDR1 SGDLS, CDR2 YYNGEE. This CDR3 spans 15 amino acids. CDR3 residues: CASSVIGTGGDTQYF. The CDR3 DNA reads TGTGCCAGCAGCGTAATAGGGACAGGGGGCGATACGCAGTATTTT.

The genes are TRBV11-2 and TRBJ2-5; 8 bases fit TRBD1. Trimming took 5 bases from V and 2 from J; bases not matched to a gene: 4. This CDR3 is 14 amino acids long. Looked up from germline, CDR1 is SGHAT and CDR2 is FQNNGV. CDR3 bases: TGTGCCAGCAGCCGACGGACAGGGCAAGAGACCCAGTACTTC. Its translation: CASSRRTGQETQYF.

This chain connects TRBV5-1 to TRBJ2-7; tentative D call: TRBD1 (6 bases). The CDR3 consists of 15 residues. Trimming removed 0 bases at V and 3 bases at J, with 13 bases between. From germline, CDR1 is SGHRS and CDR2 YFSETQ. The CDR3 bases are TGCGCCAGCAGCTTGGTACAGGGCAACCGCTACGAGCAGTACTTC. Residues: CASSLVQGNRYEQYF. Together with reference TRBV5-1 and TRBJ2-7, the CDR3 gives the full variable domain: KAGVTQTPRYLIKTRGQQVTLSCSPISGHRSVSWYQQTPGQGLQFLFEYFSETQRNKGNFPGRFSGRQFSNSRSEMNVSTLELGDSALYLCASSLVQGNRYEQYFGPGTRLTVT.

The CDR3 DNA sequence: TGCGCCAGCAGCTTGGCCGTGTACGGGAACACTGAAGCTTTCTTT. This gives the protein CASSLAVYGNTEAFF. The J gene is TRBJ1-1, the V gene TRBV5-1; no definite D call. CDR1 and CDR2 (germline): SGHRS, YFSETQ. The V end was cut by 0 bases, the J end by 1 base, with 10 bases between. This CDR3 contains 15 residues.

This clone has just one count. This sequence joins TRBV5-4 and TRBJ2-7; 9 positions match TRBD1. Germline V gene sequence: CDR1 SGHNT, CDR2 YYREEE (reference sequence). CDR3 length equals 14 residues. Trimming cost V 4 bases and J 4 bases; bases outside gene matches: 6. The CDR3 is CASSPDRGRYEQYF. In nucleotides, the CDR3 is TGTGCCAGCAGCCCGGACAGGGGTCGGTACGAGCAGTACTTC.

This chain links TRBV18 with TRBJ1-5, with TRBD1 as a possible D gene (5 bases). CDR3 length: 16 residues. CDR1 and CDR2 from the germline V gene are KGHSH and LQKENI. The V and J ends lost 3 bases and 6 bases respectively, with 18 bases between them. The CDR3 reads CASSPLSSAGGQPQHF. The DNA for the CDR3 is TGTGCCAGCTCACCCCTTAGCAGTGCTGGGGGTCAGCCCCAGCATTTT.

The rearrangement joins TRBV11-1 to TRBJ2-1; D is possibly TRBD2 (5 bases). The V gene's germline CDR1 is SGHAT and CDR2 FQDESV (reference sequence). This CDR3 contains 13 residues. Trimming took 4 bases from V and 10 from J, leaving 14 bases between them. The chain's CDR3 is CASSSDPRGEQFF. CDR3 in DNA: TGTGCCAGCAGCTCCGATCCCCGAGGGGAGCAGTTCTTC.

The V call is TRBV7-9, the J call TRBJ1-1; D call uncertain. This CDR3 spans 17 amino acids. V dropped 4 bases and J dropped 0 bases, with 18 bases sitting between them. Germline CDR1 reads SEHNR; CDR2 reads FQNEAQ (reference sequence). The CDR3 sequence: CASSSPNLGSMNTEAFF. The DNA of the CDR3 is TGTGCCAGCAGCTCACCAAATTTGGGTAGCATGAACACTGAAGCTTTCTTT.

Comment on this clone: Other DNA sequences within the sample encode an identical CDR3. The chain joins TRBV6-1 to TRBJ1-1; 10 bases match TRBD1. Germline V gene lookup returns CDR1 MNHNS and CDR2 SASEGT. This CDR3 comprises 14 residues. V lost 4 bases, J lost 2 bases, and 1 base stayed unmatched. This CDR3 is CASSGQGANTEAFF. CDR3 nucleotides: TGTGCCAGCAGTGGACAGGGGGCAAACACTGAAGCTTTCTTT.

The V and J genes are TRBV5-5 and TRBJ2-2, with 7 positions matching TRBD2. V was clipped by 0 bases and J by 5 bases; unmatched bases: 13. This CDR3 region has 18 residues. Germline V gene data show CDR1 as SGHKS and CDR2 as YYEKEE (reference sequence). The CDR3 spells CASSLVSSASGGTGELFF. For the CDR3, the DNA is TGTGCCAGCAGCTTGGTATCGTCGGCTAGCGGTGGGACCGGGGAGCTGTTTTTT.

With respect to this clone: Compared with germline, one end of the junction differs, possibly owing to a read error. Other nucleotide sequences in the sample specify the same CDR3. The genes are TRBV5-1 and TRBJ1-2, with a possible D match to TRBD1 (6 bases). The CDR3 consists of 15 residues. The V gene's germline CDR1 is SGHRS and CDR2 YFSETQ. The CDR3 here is CASSLAAGDNYGYTF. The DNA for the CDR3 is TGCGCTAGCAGCTTGGCGGCAGGGGACAACTATGGCTACACCTTC.

The CDR3: CASSVGQGGLNTIYF. CDR3 in DNA: TGTGCCAGCAGCGTGGGACAGGGAGGGTTGAACACCATATATTTT. V and J are TRBV7-2 and TRBJ1-3; 9 bases map to TRBD1. Germline values: CDR1 SGHTA, CDR2 FQGNSA. The CDR3 extends over 15 amino acids. Trimming cost V 5 bases and J 7 bases; bases outside gene matches: 9.

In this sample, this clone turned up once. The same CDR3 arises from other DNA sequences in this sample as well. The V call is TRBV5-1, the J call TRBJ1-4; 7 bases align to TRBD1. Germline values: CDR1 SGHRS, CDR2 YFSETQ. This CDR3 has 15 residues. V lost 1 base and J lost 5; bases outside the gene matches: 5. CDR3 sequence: CASSLLGTANEKLFF. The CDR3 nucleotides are TGCGCCAGCAGCTTGCTTGGGACAGCCAATGAAAAACTGTTTTTT.

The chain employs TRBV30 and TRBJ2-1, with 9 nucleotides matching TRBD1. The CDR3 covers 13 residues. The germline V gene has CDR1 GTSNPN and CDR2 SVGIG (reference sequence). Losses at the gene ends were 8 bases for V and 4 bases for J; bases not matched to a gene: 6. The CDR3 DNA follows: TGTGCCGGACAGGGGTCAGGGTACAATGAGCAGTTCTTC. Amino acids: CAGQGSGYNEQFF.

The CDR3 nucleotides are TGTGCCAGCAACACACTCATGGGGAACACTGAAGCTTTCTTT. Protein sequence: CASNTLMGNTEAFF. J is TRBJ1-1 and V is TRBV28; D is undetermined. This CDR3 is 14 amino acids long. V dropped 7 bases and J dropped 1 base, with 13 bases sitting between them. CDR1 and CDR2 (germline): MDHEN, SYDVKM.

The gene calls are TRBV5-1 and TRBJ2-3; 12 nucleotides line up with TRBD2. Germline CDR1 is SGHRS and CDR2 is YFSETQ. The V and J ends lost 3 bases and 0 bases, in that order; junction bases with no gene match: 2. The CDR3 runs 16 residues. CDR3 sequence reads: CASSSTSGRSTDTQYF. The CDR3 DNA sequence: TGCGCCAGCAGCTCTACTAGCGGGAGGAGCACAGATACGCAGTATTTT.

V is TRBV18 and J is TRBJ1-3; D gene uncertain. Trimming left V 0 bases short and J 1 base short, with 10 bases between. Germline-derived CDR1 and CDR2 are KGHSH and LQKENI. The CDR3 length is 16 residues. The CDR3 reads CASSPPGRSSGNTIYF. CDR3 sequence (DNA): TGTGCCAGCTCACCACCGGGGAGGAGTTCTGGAAACACCATATATTTT.

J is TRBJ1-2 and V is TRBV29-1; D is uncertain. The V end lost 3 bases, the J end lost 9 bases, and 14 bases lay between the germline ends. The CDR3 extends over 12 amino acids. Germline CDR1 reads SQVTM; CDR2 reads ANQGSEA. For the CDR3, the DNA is TGCAGCGTTGAGGACTACCGTCGGCGCTACACCTTC. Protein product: CSVEDYRRRYTF.

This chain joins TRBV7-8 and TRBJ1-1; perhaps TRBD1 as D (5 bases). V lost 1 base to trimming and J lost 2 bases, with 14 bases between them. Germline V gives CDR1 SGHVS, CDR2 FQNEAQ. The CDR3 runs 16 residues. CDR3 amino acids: CASSLDRGLRNTEAFF. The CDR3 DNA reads TGTGCCAGCAGCTTAGATAGGGGACTGCGAAACACTGAAGCTTTCTTT.

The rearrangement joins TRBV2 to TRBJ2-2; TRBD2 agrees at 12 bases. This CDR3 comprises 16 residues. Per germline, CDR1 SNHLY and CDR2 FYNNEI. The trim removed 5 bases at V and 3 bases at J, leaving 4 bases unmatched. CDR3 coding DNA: TGTGCCAGCAGTCGGGGACTAGCGGGCCACACCGGGGAGCTGTTTTTT. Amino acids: CASSRGLAGHTGELFF.

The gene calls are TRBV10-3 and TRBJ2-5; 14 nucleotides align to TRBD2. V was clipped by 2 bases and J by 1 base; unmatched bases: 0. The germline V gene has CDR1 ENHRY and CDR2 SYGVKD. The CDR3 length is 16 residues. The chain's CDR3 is CAISEGTSGSQETQYF. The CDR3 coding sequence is TGTGCCATCAGTGAGGGGACTAGCGGGAGCCAAGAGACCCAGTACTTC.

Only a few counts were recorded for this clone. CDR3 loop: CASSSSRIGFICYGYTF. The DNA of the CDR3 is TGTGCCAGCAGCTCCTCTCGAATCGGGTTTATTTGCTATGGCTACACCTTC. J is TRBJ1-2 and V is TRBV11-2; D is uncertain. The germline V and J ends were trimmed by 4 bases and 4 bases, with 22 bases remaining between them. Germline V gives CDR1 SGHAT, CDR2 FQNNGV. The CDR3 consists of 17 residues. Variable domain in full (rest from reference TRBV11-2 and TRBJ1-2): EAGVAQSPRYKIIEKRQSVAFWCNPISGHATLYWYQQILGQGPKLLIQFQNNGVVDDSQLPKDRFSAERLKGVDSTLKIQPAKLEDSAVYLCASSSSRIGFICYGYTFGSGTRLTVV.

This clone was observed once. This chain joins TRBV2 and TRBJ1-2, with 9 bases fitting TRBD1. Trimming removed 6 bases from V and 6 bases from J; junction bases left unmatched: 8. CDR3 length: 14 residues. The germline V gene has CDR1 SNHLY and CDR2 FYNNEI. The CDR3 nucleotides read TGTGCCAGCAGCGGGGACAGGGCTTTGCATGGCTACACCTTC. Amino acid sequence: CASSGDRALHGYTF.

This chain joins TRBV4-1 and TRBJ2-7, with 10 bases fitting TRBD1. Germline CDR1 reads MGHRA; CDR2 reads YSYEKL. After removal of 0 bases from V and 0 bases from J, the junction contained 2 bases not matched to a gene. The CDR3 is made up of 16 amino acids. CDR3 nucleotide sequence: TGCGCCAGCAGCCAAGATGGGACAGGGGTCTCCTACGAGCAGTACTTC. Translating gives CASSQDGTGVSYEQYF.

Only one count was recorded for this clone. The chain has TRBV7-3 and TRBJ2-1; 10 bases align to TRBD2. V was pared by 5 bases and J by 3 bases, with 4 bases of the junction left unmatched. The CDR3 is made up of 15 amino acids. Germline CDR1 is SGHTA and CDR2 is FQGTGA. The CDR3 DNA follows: TGTGCCAGCAGCACTTGGACTAGCGGCTACAATGAGCAGTTCTTC. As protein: CASSTWTSGYNEQFF. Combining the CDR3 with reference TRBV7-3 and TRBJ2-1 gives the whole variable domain GAGVSQTPSNKVTEKGKYVELRCDPISGHTALYWYRQSLGQGPEFLIYFQGTGAADDSGLPNDRFFAVRPEGSVSTLKIQRTERGDSAVYLCASSTWTSGYNEQFFGPGTRLTVL.

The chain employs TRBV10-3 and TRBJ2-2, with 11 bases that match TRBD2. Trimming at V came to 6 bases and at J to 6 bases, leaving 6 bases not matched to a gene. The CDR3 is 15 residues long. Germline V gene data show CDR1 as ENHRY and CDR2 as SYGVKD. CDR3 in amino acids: CAISPGTSGPGELFF. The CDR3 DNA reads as TGTGCCATCAGCCCCGGGACTAGCGGTCCCGGGGAGCTGTTTTTT.

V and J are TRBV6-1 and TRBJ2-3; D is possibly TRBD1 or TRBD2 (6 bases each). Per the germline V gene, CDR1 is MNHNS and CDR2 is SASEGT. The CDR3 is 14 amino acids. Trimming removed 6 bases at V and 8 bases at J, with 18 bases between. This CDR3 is CASSEGGPLGTQYF. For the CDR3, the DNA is TGTGCCAGCAGCGAGGGGGGCCCCCTCGGTACGCAGTATTTT.

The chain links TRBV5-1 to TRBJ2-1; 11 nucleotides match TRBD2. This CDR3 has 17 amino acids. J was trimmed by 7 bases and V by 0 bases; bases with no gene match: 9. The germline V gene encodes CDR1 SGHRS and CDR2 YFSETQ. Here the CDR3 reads CASSLGLAGTQRNEQFF. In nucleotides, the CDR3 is TGCGCCAGCAGCTTGGGACTAGCGGGAACCCAGAGGAATGAGCAGTTCTTC.

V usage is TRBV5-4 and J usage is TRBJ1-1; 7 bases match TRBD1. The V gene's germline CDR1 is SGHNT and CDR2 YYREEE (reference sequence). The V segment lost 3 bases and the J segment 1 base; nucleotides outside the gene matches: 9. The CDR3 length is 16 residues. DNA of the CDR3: TGTGCCAGCAGCTACGGCCTGGGACAGAGGAACACTGAAGCTTTCTTT. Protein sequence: CASSYGLGQRNTEAFF.

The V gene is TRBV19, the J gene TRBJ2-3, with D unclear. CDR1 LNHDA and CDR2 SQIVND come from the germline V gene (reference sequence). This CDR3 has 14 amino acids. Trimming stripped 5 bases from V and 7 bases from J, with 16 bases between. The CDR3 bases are TGTGCCAGTAGTGGGAACGGCTACCGAAATACGCAGTATTTT. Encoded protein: CASSGNGYRNTQYF.